Following are 4 T cell receptor beta chains from one sample sequenced in a study of blood T cell dynamics during melanoma immunotherapy (dated by TCRdb to 2018 to 2020). The time point label for this specimen denotes: week 3, after first cycle of checkpoint inhibitor. The protocol used for the library was the immunoSEQ multiplex PCR assay. As stored in TCRdb, this immuneACCESS dataset retains in-frame rearrangements with V and J assigned. A fraction of the clones does not appear; measured against another copy, unresolved V genes explain less than half of the discrepancy, and the remainder lacks a known reason. The sample yields about 6,000 clones; about 82% were counted once. Together, the top ten hold about 34% of the sample. The source material was blood, sampled from a patient treated with checkpoint blockade. The receptors were sampled from a human donor with melanoma.

The CDR3 DNA is TGCGCCAGCAGCTTGGTCCAGTCTAACTATGGCTACACCTTC. Protein product: CASSLVQSNYGYTF. V and J are TRBV5-1 and TRBJ1-2, with D uncertain. The CDR3 has 14 residues. The V and J ends lost 0 bases and 0 bases respectively, with 6 bases between them. The germline V gene encodes CDR1 SGHRS and CDR2 YFSETQ.

The chain couples TRBV19 to TRBJ1-3; possibly TRBD1 for D (6 bases). Germline CDR1 reads LNHDA; CDR2 reads SQIVND (reference sequence). The V gene lost 5 bases and the J gene lost 3 bases, with 26 bases spanning the gap. The CDR3 has 19 amino acids. DNA for the CDR3: TGTGCCAGTAGTGCTCCGGGACACCAGGACCCGCTTGGTGGAAACACCATATATTTT. Residues: CASSAPGHQDPLGGNTIYF. Full variable domain (missing parts from reference TRBV19 and TRBJ1-3): DGGITQSPKYLFRKEGQNVTLSCEQNLNHDAMYWYRQDPGQGLRLIYYSQIVNDFQKGDIAEGYSVSREKKESFPLTVTSAQKNPTAFYLCASSAPGHQDPLGGNTIYFGEGSWLTVV.

This chain connects TRBV19 to TRBJ2-7; possible D gene TRBD2, 5 bases. The CDR3 contains 17 residues. Germline CDR1 LNHDA, CDR2 SQIVND (reference sequence). The V gene lost 5 bases and the J gene lost 3 bases, with 23 bases spanning the gap. For the CDR3, the DNA is TGTGCCAGTAGTCCACCCTCACACGTCACGAGGGACTACGAGCAGTACTTC. As protein: CASSPPSHVTRDYEQYF. The full variable domain, completed using reference TRBV19 and TRBJ2-7, is DGGITQSPKYLFRKEGQNVTLSCEQNLNHDAMYWYRQDPGQGLRLIYYSQIVNDFQKGDIAEGYSVSREKKESFPLTVTSAQKNPTAFYLCASSPPSHVTRDYEQYFGPGTRLTVT.

The chain joins TRBV19 to TRBJ2-6; D is unresolved. The CDR3 is 18 residues long. The germline V gene has CDR1 LNHDA and CDR2 SQIVND (reference sequence). The V end lost 6 bases, the J end lost 2 bases, and 20 bases lay between the germline ends. For the CDR3, the DNA is TGTGCCAGTAGGGTTTTGGGCTCTTCCTCCGCTGGGGCCAACGTCCTGACTTTC. Encoded protein: CASRVLGSSSAGANVLTF.